This is a list of T cell receptor beta chains from one sample in a study of blood T cell repertoires in COVID-19. The repertoire was sequenced with immunoSEQ multiplex PCR; TCRdb's copy has only in-frame clones and lacks some. This repertoire shows around 190,000 clones, roughly 90% found once; its top ten account for roughly a sixth. Sample: peripheral blood. These receptor sequences come from a man aged 45 to 65 with COVID-19, enrolled during active disease. CDR3s include the opening cysteine and the closing phenylalanine or tryptophan. D genes are given only for firm matches. The size of a clone is reported for some rows only, either as once, few or many, or as a class for expanded clones.

clone_size j_call v_call d_call cdr3_aa cdr3_nt
NA TRBJ2-7 TRBV29-1 TRBD2 CSVQLAGPPYEQYF TGCAGCGTTCAACTAGCGGGACCCCCCTACGAGCAGTACTTC
NA TRBJ1-3 TRBV10-3 NA CAISKASGNTIYF TGTGCCATCAGTAAAGCCTCTGGAAACACCATATATTTT
NA TRBJ2-1 TRBV19 NA CASSLASAGYGNEQFF TGTGCCAGCTCTCTAGCCTCGGCTGGTTATGGCAATGAGCAGTTCTTC
NA TRBJ2-7 TRBV6-6 TRBD1 CASSYGTGGHEQYF TGTGCCAGCAGTTACGGGACAGGGGGCCACGAGCAGTACTTC
NA TRBJ1-1 TRBV4-3 NA CASSQVLSDMNTEAFF TGCGCCAGCAGCCAAGTTCTTTCCGACATGAACACTGAAGCTTTCTTT
NA TRBJ2-3 TRBV28 TRBD1 CASIISGTGGSDTQYF TGTGCCAGCATCATCTCCGGGACAGGGGGCTCAGATACGCAGTATTTT
NA TRBJ2-6 TRBV5-4 NA CASSPSTGTLFGANVLTF TGTGCCAGCAGCCCCTCGACAGGCACGCTTTTCGGGGCCAACGTCCTGACTTTC
NA TRBJ2-1 TRBV28 TRBD2 CASNGGDSYNEQFF TGTGCCAGCAATGGGGGGGACTCCTACAATGAGCAGTTCTTC
NA TRBJ2-2 TRBV4-2 NA CASSQEEDDGELFF TGTGCCAGCAGCCAAGAGGAGGACGACGGGGAGCTGTTTTTT
NA TRBJ1-4 TRBV28 TRBD1 CASSSIDRGSEKLFF TGTGCCAGCAGTTCGATCGACAGGGGGAGTGAAAAACTGTTTTTT
NA TRBJ2-2 TRBV7-3 TRBD1 CASSKGTENTGELFF TGTGCCAGCAGCAAAGGGACAGAAAACACCGGGGAGCTGTTTTTT
NA TRBJ2-7 TRBV5-4 TRBD1 CASSPGTDPSEQYF TGTGCCAGCAGCCCCGGGACAGACCCTTCCGAGCAGTACTTC
NA TRBJ1-2 TRBV4-3 NA CASSQKGPHRDYGYTF TGCGCCAGCAGCCAGAAGGGCCCTCACAGGGACTATGGCTACACCTTC
NA TRBJ1-1 TRBV27 TRBD1 CASRRSGGTEAFF TGTGCCAGCAGAAGATCAGGGGGCACTGAAGCTTTCTTT
NA TRBJ2-7 TRBV11-2 TRBD1 CASSLVRTGKAEQYF TGTGCCAGCAGCTTAGTTCGGACAGGGAAGGCCGAGCAGTACTTC
NA TRBJ2-3 TRBV12-3/TRBV12-4 NA CASSQGIDTQYF TGTGCCAGCAGTCAGGGGATAGATACGCAGTATTTT
NA TRBJ2-1 TRBV5-5 NA CASTLGVAASYNEQFF TGTGCCAGCACCCTGGGGGTAGCGGCCTCCTACAATGAGCAGTTCTTC
NA TRBJ2-1 TRBV7-2 TRBD1 CASSYRDRFNNEQFF TGTGCCAGCAGCTACCGGGACAGGTTTAACAATGAGCAGTTCTTC
NA TRBJ2-7 TRBV18 NA CASSPISYEQYF TGTGCCAGCTCACCTATCTCCTACGAGCAGTACTTC
NA TRBJ2-1 TRBV29-1 NA CSVESYDRVSYNEQFF TGCAGCGTTGAATCGTACGACAGAGTCTCCTACAATGAGCAGTTCTTC
NA TRBJ1-2 TRBV6-5 TRBD1 CASSYLDRPGYTF TGTGCCAGCAGTTATTTGGACAGGCCCGGCTACACCTTC
NA TRBJ2-2 TRBV29-1 TRBD1 CSVRTGRDTGELFF TGCAGCGTACGGACAGGGCGTGACACCGGGGAGCTGTTTTTT
NA TRBJ2-1 TRBV29-1 TRBD1 CSVETPGQGFWTYNEQFF TGCAGCGTTGAGACACCGGGACAGGGTTTTTGGACCTACAATGAGCAGTTCTTC
NA TRBJ1-1 TRBV24-1 TRBD1 CATSDRDSVRNMNTEAFF TGTGCCACCAGTGACCGGGACAGCGTCCGAAACATGAACACTGAAGCTTTCTTT
NA TRBJ2-2 TRBV2 TRBD2 CASSEGLAIGRGELFF TGTGCCAGCAGTGAAGGACTAGCGATAGGACGGGGGGAGCTGTTTTTT
NA TRBJ2-1 TRBV27 TRBD2 CASSFLARGVGLAGDNEQFF TGTGCCAGCAGTTTTTTGGCTCGCGGGGTCGGACTAGCGGGAGACAATGAGCAGTTCTTC
NA TRBJ2-3 TRBV7-2 TRBD2 CASSLPSGGTDTQYF TGTGCCAGCAGCCTACCTAGCGGGGGGACAGATACGCAGTATTTT
once TRBJ2-5 TRBV7-4 NA CASSLILGGKGETQYF TGTGCCAGCAGCTTAATCTTGGGCGGGAAGGGAGAGACCCAGTACTTC
NA TRBJ2-7 TRBV5-6 NA CASSPISATSHEQYF TGTGCCAGCAGCCCCATTAGCGCTACCTCCCACGAGCAGTACTTC